The entry below gives a single T cell receptor (beta chain) sequence along with its context. The antigen is not known. This CDR3 region has 15 residues. Germline CDR1 reads MNHNY; CDR2 reads SVGAGI (reference sequence). The V end lost 0 bases, the J end lost 7 bases, and 15 bases lay between the germline ends. Amplification used 60 Vbeta primers and 13 Jbeta primers. In the authors' methods: In a later analysis, of approximately 81 million unique beta chains, 9 million to 11 million appeared in at least two donors. Measured with immunoSEQ multiplex PCR; TCRdb has only the in-frame clones, and not every one. V, J and clone size are those of that table, while D and trimming were read from the DNA. This table has around 200,000 clones, about 83% appearing once. The sample originates from a study of cytomegalovirus exposure and HLA in healthy donors. In the study overall: As an earlier analysis found, around 170 million T cells yielded 100 million to 130 million unique TCR beta sequences. Study conclusions and caveats: Earlier analysis looked at TCR beta V segments, and most were productive about 90% or about 30% of the time. It was taken for granted in presence/absence analyses that sequencing depth across donors was roughly uniform.

The specimen sequenced was PBMCs. The V gene is TRBV6-6, the J gene TRBJ1-2, with a tentative D call TRBD1 (5 bases). This sequence originates from a woman between 50 and 59 years old in good health and CMV-seropositive. The chain's CDR3 is CASSYSGEGRGGYTF. DNA of the CDR3: TGTGCCAGCAGTTACTCGGGTGAGGGGCGGGGTGGCTACACCTTC.